The 10 T cell receptor beta chains given below trace back to one sample, sequenced in a study of blood T cells in healthy people across ages. A sample-barcoded 5' primer and a J-beta primer mix were used in a second PCR of roughly 6 to 11 cycles. MiXCR was run by TCRdb on the 5' RACE reads, yielding one entry per CDR3 protein. The sample includes around 710,000 distinct CDR3 sequences, 40% to 45% of them seen just once. Source material: blood. These receptor sequences come from a woman in her sixties or seventies in good health.

This clonotype has only a few counts. The V and J genes are TRBV29-1 and TRBJ1-4; D not certain. The germline CDR1 and CDR2 sequences are SQVTM and ANQGSEA. CDR3 size: 12 residues. The ends were cut back, 2 bases at V and 8 bases at J, with 9 bases in the middle. The CDR3 coding sequence is TGCAGCGTTGAACAGGCCGGCGAAAAACTGTTTTTT. Residues: CSVEQAGEKLFF.

This clonotype was observed a few times. V and J are TRBV11-3 and TRBJ2-3; the D is unclear. Germline V gene sequence: CDR1 SGHNT, CDR2 YENEEA. This CDR3 spans 15 amino acids. The V end was cut by 2 bases, the J end by 2 bases, with 11 bases between. CDR3 DNA: TGTGCCAGCAGCTTAAGTCGATCGTTCACAGATACGCAGTATTTT. This encodes CASSLSRSFTDTQYF.

The J gene is TRBJ2-1, the V gene TRBV3-1, with 9 bases lining up with TRBD1. The CDR3 totals 17 residues. V trimming: 0 bases; J trimming: 6 bases; junction bases outside the gene matches: 9. Germline CDR1 LGHDT, CDR2 YNNKEL (reference sequence). CDR3 protein: CASSQDRDRVGGNEQFF. The CDR3 nucleotides read TGTGCCAGCAGCCAAGATCGGGACAGGGTGGGAGGCAATGAGCAGTTCTTC.

The rearrangement links TRBV18 to TRBJ2-7; D is perhaps TRBD1 (5 bases). The CDR3 has 15 residues. Germline CDR1 is KGHSH and CDR2 is LQKENI. V gave up 3 bases and J gave up 5 bases, with 17 bases separating them. The CDR3 coding sequence is TGTGCCAGCTCACCGCCAGGACAATCCCCCGACGAGCAGTACTTC. This translates into CASSPPGQSPDEQYF.

With regard to this clonotype: Just one base apart from a much larger clone, this may be a read error. This rearrangement joins TRBV24-1 to TRBJ2-7; weak D call: TRBD1 (5 bases). The CDR3 is made up of 12 amino acids. Trimming removed 8 bases at V and 7 bases at J, with 14 bases between. The germline V gene encodes CDR1 KGHDR and CDR2 SFDVKD. The CDR3 region has the DNA TGTGCCACCAAGGGGTACTACAATGAGCAGTACTTC. It specifies CATKGYYNEQYF.

The rearrangement links TRBV7-3 to TRBJ2-5, with 10 bases identical to TRBD2. The closer fit of TRBJ2-1 to the DNA end suggests the J call may be wrong. Germline values: CDR1 SGHTA, CDR2 FQGTGA. There are 17 residues in the CDR3. The CDR3 DNA reads as TGTGCCAGCAGCATCAGCGGGGGGGCCAGCGACCAAGAGACCCAGTTCTTC. This translates into CASSISGGASDQETQFF.

The V gene is TRBV12-3 or TRBV12-4, the J gene TRBJ1-1, with D uncertain. CDR3 size: 13 residues. The V gene lost 4 bases and the J gene lost 7 bases, with 13 bases spanning the gap. The CDR3 loop reads CASSYRSTGEAFF. The CDR3, as DNA: TGTGCCAGCAGTTATAGGTCGACCGGTGAAGCTTTCTTT.

The rearrangement uses TRBV28 and TRBJ2-1, with TRBD2 matching over 7 bases. The CDR3 covers 12 residues. Germline CDR1 is MDHEN and CDR2 is SYDVKM. V was pared by 6 bases and J by 9 bases, with 5 bases of the junction left unmatched. The chain's CDR3 is CASSVREVEQFF. The CDR3, as DNA: TGTGCCAGCAGCGTACGGGAGGTTGAGCAGTTCTTC. Full variable domain (missing parts from reference TRBV28 and TRBJ2-1): DVKVTQSSRYLVKRTGEKVFLECVQDMDHENMFWYRQDPGLGLRLIYFSYDVKMKEKGDIPEGYSVSREKKERFSLILESASTNQTSMYLCASSVREVEQFFGPGTRLTVL.

The rearrangement joins TRBV13 to TRBJ2-3; D remains unclear. The CDR3 totals 13 residues. Looked up from germline, CDR1 is PRHDT and CDR2 is FYEKMQ (reference sequence). With 0 bases removed from V and 5 bases from J, the gap between germline ends came to 6 bases. In DNA, the CDR3 is TGTGCCAGCAGCTTAGGGGCCCAAGATACGCAGTATTTT. It encodes CASSLGAQDTQYF.

V is TRBV25-1 and J is TRBJ2-1; D uncertain. Germline values: CDR1 MGHDK, CDR2 SYGVNS. The CDR3 spans 10 residues. The V and J ends lost 4 bases and 10 bases respectively, with 5 bases between them. This CDR3 reads CASSGTEQFF. DNA of the CDR3: TGTGCCAGCAGTGGGACGGAGCAGTTCTTC. Combining the CDR3 with reference TRBV25-1 and TRBJ2-1 gives the whole variable domain EADIYQTPRYLVIGTGKKITLECSQTMGHDKMYWYQQDPGMELHLIHYSYGVNSTEKGDLSSESTVSRIRTEHFPLTLESARPSHTSQYLCASSGTEQFFGPGTRLTVL.